A selection of T cell receptor beta chains follows, all from one sample in a study of response to subunit inactivated influenza vaccine. TCRdb processed the RT-PCR reads anew with MiXCR; each CDR3 protein has one entry. The table records 500,000 to 600,000 distinct CDR3 sequences, 15% to 20% of them present only once. The source was CD4+ T cells sorted from PBMCs, collected around 25 months after vaccination. These receptors came from a man aged 50-75 years who received an inactivated influenza vaccine. Both conserved end residues are part of each CDR3. The order of the fields is clone size, CDR3 length, V gene, J gene, D gene, CDR3 protein, CDR3 DNA. A D gene is named only where the DNA matches it firmly. Expanded clones get a size class; other rows say once, few or many, or leave the size out.

clone_size: -; cdr3_length: 15; v_call: TRBV20-1; j_call: TRBJ2-4; d_call: -; cdr3_aa: CSASRAAVAKNIQYF; cdr3_nt: TGCAGTGCTAGTCGGGCGGCTGTAGCCAAAAACATTCAGTACTTC
clone_size: few; cdr3_length: 15; v_call: TRBV6-2/TRBV6-3; j_call: TRBJ2-5; d_call: TRBD2; cdr3_aa: CASRVHGRGEETQYF; cdr3_nt: TGTGCCAGCAGAGTTCACGGGCGGGGGGAAGAGACCCAGTACTTC
clone_size: -; cdr3_length: 14; v_call: TRBV7-2; j_call: TRBJ2-7; d_call: -; cdr3_aa: CASSPATKSGEQYF; cdr3_nt: TGTGCCAGCAGCCCTGCGACGAAGTCTGGCGAGCAGTACTTC
clone_size: -; cdr3_length: 14; v_call: TRBV12-3/TRBV12-4; j_call: TRBJ2-5; d_call: -; cdr3_aa: CASSLSVVQETQYF; cdr3_nt: TGTGCCAGCAGTTTGTCGGTGGTCCAAGAGACCCAGTACTTC
clone_size: -; cdr3_length: 15; v_call: TRBV5-8; j_call: TRBJ2-4; d_call: -; cdr3_aa: CASSLVVQGGNIQYF; cdr3_nt: TGTGCCAGCAGCTTGGTGGTTCAGGGTGGGAACATTCAGTACTTC
clone_size: -; cdr3_length: 19; v_call: TRBV11-2; j_call: TRBJ2-2; d_call: -; cdr3_aa: CASSLGGLIRTRGTGELFF; cdr3_nt: TGTGCCAGCAGCTTAGGAGGACTGATCCGAACGCGTGGCACCGGGGAGCTGTTTTTT
clone_size: -; cdr3_length: 15; v_call: TRBV4-2; j_call: TRBJ1-1; d_call: -; cdr3_aa: CASSQDRDADTEAFF; cdr3_nt: TGTGCCAGCAGCCAAGACAGGGACGCGGACACTGAAGCTTTCTTT
clone_size: -; cdr3_length: 15; v_call: TRBV11-1; j_call: TRBJ2-7; d_call: -; cdr3_aa: CASSLEWGSAYEQYF; cdr3_nt: TGTGCCAGCAGCTTAGAATGGGGATCGGCCTACGAGCAGTACTTC
clone_size: few; cdr3_length: 13; v_call: TRBV12-3/TRBV12-4; j_call: TRBJ1-4; d_call: -; cdr3_aa: CASSFNPTTGLFF; cdr3_nt: TGTGCCAGCAGTTTTAACCCCACCACGGGACTGTTTTTT
clone_size: few; cdr3_length: 11; v_call: TRBV29-1; j_call: TRBJ2-3; d_call: -; cdr3_aa: CSVDSTDTQYF; cdr3_nt: TGCAGCGTTGACAGCACAGATACGCAGTATTTT
clone_size: -; cdr3_length: 15; v_call: TRBV7-2; j_call: TRBJ2-7; d_call: -; cdr3_aa: CASSLAVAGRDEQYF; cdr3_nt: TGTGCCAGCAGCTTAGCGGTGGCAGGGAGAGACGAGCAGTACTTC